The 24 T cell receptor beta chains reported below all come from one sample, sequenced in a study of identical twins. TCRdb recomputed calls from the 5' RACE reads with MiXCR, one row per CDR3 protein. Among hundreds of thousands of distinct CDR3 sequences listed, around 5.7% were seen once. Sequencing was performed on naive T cells sorted from blood. The receptors here all came from a man in his late teens or twenties in good health.

This clonotype was counted ten times or more. V usage is TRBV20-1 and J usage is TRBJ1-2; D uncertain. Germline V CDR1 and CDR2: DFQATT, SNEGSKA (reference sequence). With 6 bases removed from V and 2 bases from J, the gap between germline ends came to 19 bases. The CDR3 consists of 15 residues. The CDR3 protein is CSADRSREINYGYTF. CDR3 coding DNA: TGCAGTGCAGACCGAAGCCGGGAGATCAACTATGGCTACACCTTC.

There are many counts of this clonotype. The V and J genes are TRBV12-3 or TRBV12-4 and TRBJ2-3; D remains unclear. The V gene lost 3 bases and the J gene lost 4 bases, with 2 bases spanning the gap. The CDR3 has 11 amino acids. The CDR3 spells CASSFSDTQYF. The CDR3, as DNA: TGTGCCAGCAGTTTCTCAGATACGCAGTATTTT.

This clonotype was detected only a few times. CDR3 bases: TGCGCCAGCAGCCAAGATAAGGAATCGGGACCCCAGCATTTT. This gives the protein CASSQDKESGPQHF. The chain has TRBV4-3 and TRBJ1-5; no clear D gene. Trimming removed 0 bases from V and 10 bases from J, with 13 bases in between. The CDR3 loop spans 14 amino acids. The germline CDR1 and CDR2 sequences are LGHNA and YSLEER.

This clonotype was seen repeatedly, ten times or more. This chain joins TRBV6-5 and TRBJ2-3; the D gene is possibly TRBD2 (6 bases). Trimming left V 0 bases short and J 0 bases short, with 10 bases between. CDR1 MNHEY and CDR2 SVGAGI come from the germline V gene. The CDR3 has 16 residues. The DNA for the CDR3 is TGTGCCAGCAGTTACTCCGGCGGGGCGAGCACAGATACGCAGTATTTT. Translating gives CASSYSGGASTDTQYF.

This clonotype appeared many times. This sequence joins TRBV20-1 and TRBJ2-2; D is unresolved. Germline CDR1 DFQATT, CDR2 SNEGSKA (reference sequence). V shed 3 bases and J shed 4 bases, with 12 bases lying between them. The CDR3 totals 14 residues. CDR3 nucleotide sequence: TGCAGTGCTAGCGGCACGGTGGGCACCGGGGAGCTGTTTTTT. Encoded protein: CSASGTVGTGELFF.

This CDR3 is CASSLGDGQGYGYTF. In DNA form, the CDR3 reads TGTGCCAGCAGCTTAGGGGACGGACAAGGCTATGGCTACACCTTC. The chain combines TRBV7-9 with TRBJ1-2, with D tentatively TRBD1 (5 bases). The CDR3 is 15 residues long. The V and J ends lost 1 base and 4 bases respectively, with 13 bases between them. The V gene's germline CDR1 is SEHNR and CDR2 FQNEAQ (reference sequence).

This clonotype was picked up many times. J is TRBJ1-1 and V is TRBV29-1; TRBD1 might be the D (5 bases). CDR3 size: 16 residues. CDR1 and CDR2 from the germline V gene are SQVTM and ANQGSEA. V lost 0 bases and J 0 bases, leaving 14 bases between the germline ends. CDR3 bases: TGCAGCGTTGAAGATGCCGAGGGACGGATGAACACTGAAGCTTTCTTT. Protein: CSVEDAEGRMNTEAFF.

The J gene is TRBJ2-4, the V gene TRBV20-1; the D gene is possibly TRBD2 (6 bases). Germline V gene sequence: CDR1 DFQATT, CDR2 SNEGSKA (reference sequence). V was shortened by 6 bases and J by 8 bases, with 20 bases between the two germline ends. The CDR3 covers 14 residues. The CDR3 region has the DNA TGCAGTGCCCTCCTGGGAACGGGAGTTGACATTCAGTACTTC. It is translated as CSALLGTGVDIQYF.

This clonotype was detected ten times or more. The J gene is TRBJ2-7, the V gene TRBV20-1; D is perhaps TRBD2 (6 bases). The CDR3 spans 13 residues. The germline gives CDR1 DFQATT, CDR2 SNEGSKA (reference sequence). Trimming shortened V by 4 bases and J by 4 bases, and 14 bases separated the two germline ends. Here the CDR3 reads CSATKAGNYEQYV. In nucleotides, the CDR3 is TGCAGTGCTACAAAGGCGGGGAATTACGAGCAGTACGTC.

There are many counts of this clonotype. The chain carries TRBV6-6 and TRBJ2-7; no reliable D call. Germline lookup yields CDR1 MNHNY and CDR2 SVGAGI (reference sequence). V was pared by 0 bases and J by 4 bases, with 7 bases between. The CDR3 is made up of 13 amino acids. CDR3 nucleotides: TGTGCCAGCAGTTACTCGATAGGATACGAGCAGTACGTC. This codes for CASSYSIGYEQYV.

This clonotype was recorded a few times. This chain uses TRBV4-3 with TRBJ2-7; TRBD2 might be the D (6 bases). V lost 0 bases to trimming and J lost 7 bases, with 10 bases between them. Germline loops: CDR1 LGHNA, CDR2 YSLEER. The CDR3 is made up of 13 amino acids. The CDR3 region is CASSQDGGEEQYF. CDR3 nucleotides: TGCGCCAGCAGCCAAGACGGGGGAGAAGAGCAGTACTTC.

This clonotype was counted a few times. CDR3 region: CASSPDLVANVLTF. The CDR3 DNA reads TGTGCCAGCAGCCCGGACTTGGTGGCCAACGTCCTGACTTTC. The chain joins TRBV7-7 to TRBJ2-6; perhaps TRBD2 as D (5 bases). This CDR3 is 14 amino acids long. V lost 5 bases to trimming and J lost 6 bases, with 11 bases between them. Germline-derived CDR1 and CDR2 are SSHAT and FNYEAQ (reference sequence).

This clonotype was seen ten or more times. CDR3: CASSPLQAGERYNEQFF. Here the CDR3 DNA reads TGTGCCAGCAGTCCCCTCCAGGCAGGGGAGCGCTACAATGAGCAGTTCTTC. The chain has TRBV27 and TRBJ2-1, with a tentative D call TRBD1 (6 bases). The CDR3 totals 17 residues. The V and J ends lost 5 bases and 3 bases respectively, with 20 bases between them. Germline CDR1 reads MNHEY; CDR2 reads SMNVEV (reference sequence).

This chain connects TRBV12-3 or TRBV12-4 to TRBJ1-2, with 9 positions matching TRBD1. The ends lost 5 bases at V and 6 bases at J; junction bases unmatched: 16. There are 17 residues in the CDR3. CDR3 residues: CASSPYRGRGGPDGYTF. The CDR3 coding sequence is TGTGCCAGCAGTCCCTACAGGGGGCGGGGGGGACCGGATGGCTACACCTTC.

This clonotype has a count of ten or more. The chain combines TRBV21-1 with TRBJ1-4. TRBV21-1 is reported as a pseudogene. The CDR3 has 14 amino acids. In DNA form, the CDR3 reads TGTGCCATCCTAGGGGTTGCAACTAATGAAAAACTGTTTTTT. Translating gives CAILGVATNEKLFF.

At least ten counts were recorded for this clonotype. The chain has TRBV12-3 or TRBV12-4 and TRBJ2-1; tentatively, D is TRBD1 or TRBD2 (5 bases each). V was pared by 2 bases and J by 8 bases, with 13 bases between. The CDR3 covers 14 residues. The CDR3 region has the DNA TGTGCCAGCAGTTTAACGAGGGGACGGTATGAGCAGTTCTTC. It translates to CASSLTRGRYEQFF.

This clonotype showed up many times. V gene TRBV20-1 combines with J gene TRBJ2-5; D may match TRBD1 or TRBD2 (6 bases each). CDR3 length: 14 amino acids. V lost 0 bases to trimming and J lost 4 bases, with 12 bases between them. Per the germline V gene, CDR1 is DFQATT and CDR2 is SNEGSKA (reference sequence). CDR3 bases: TGCAGTGCTAGAGATTGGGGGGACACAGAGACCCAGTACTTC. This encodes CSARDWGDTETQYF.

This clonotype was counted many times. The V gene is TRBV20-1, the J gene TRBJ2-2; D not resolved. Germline CDR1 reads DFQATT; CDR2 reads SNEGSKA (reference sequence). V lost 3 bases to trimming and J lost 0 bases, with 8 bases between them. CDR3 size: 14 residues. Here the CDR3 reads CSASKQSNTGELFF. Here the CDR3 DNA reads TGCAGTGCTAGCAAACAGTCGAACACCGGGGAGCTGTTTTTT.

The chain combines TRBV3-1 with TRBJ2-1; D unresolved. This CDR3 comprises 16 residues. The V gene's germline CDR1 is LGHDT and CDR2 YNNKEL (reference sequence). Trimming took off 1 base at V and 3 bases at J, with 13 bases between the two ends. As DNA, the CDR3 is TGTGCCAGCAGCCAAGGGGTTTCCTCGGGCTACAATGAGCAGTTCTTC. Its protein product is CASSQGVSSGYNEQFF.

This clonotype was recorded many times. J is TRBJ2-1 and V is TRBV12-3 or TRBV12-4, with D hard to call. The CDR3 runs to 12 residues. Deletions cut 3 bases from V and 4 bases from J, with 4 bases between. This chain's CDR3 is CASSLPYNEQFF. The CDR3 DNA is TGTGCCAGCAGTTTGCCTTACAATGAGCAGTTCTTC.

This clonotype was found many times. Here the CDR3 reads CSARDRDRGLQETQYF. CDR3 DNA sequence: TGCAGTGCTAGAGATCGGGACAGGGGTCTCCAAGAGACCCAGTACTTC. This rearrangement joins TRBV20-1 to TRBJ2-5; TRBD1 matches at 10 bases. This CDR3 has 16 residues. The junction had 5 bases not matched to a gene; V was cut back by 0 bases and J by 1 base. Germline CDR1 reads DFQATT; CDR2 reads SNEGSKA (reference sequence).

This clonotype was detected ten times or more. This chain connects TRBV12-3 or TRBV12-4 to TRBJ2-5; a possible D gene is TRBD1 (5 bases). The CDR3 spans 12 residues. Trimming took off 7 bases at V and 2 bases at J, with 8 bases between the two ends. For the CDR3, the DNA is TGTGCCAGCACGACAGAACAAGAGACCCAGTACTTC. Its translation: CASTTEQETQYF.

This clonotype showed up many times. V is TRBV10-1 and J is TRBJ2-3, with TRBD2 matching over 8 bases. V lost 3 bases to trimming and J lost 4 bases; unmatched junction nucleotides: 9. The CDR3 totals 16 residues. The V gene's germline CDR1 is WNHNN and CDR2 SYGVQD (reference sequence). CDR3: CASSDIGGTRADTQYF. The CDR3 coding sequence is TGCGCCAGCAGTGATATTGGCGGGACTAGGGCAGATACGCAGTATTTT.

This chain links TRBV19 with TRBJ2-1; possible D gene TRBD1, 5 bases. The CDR3 consists of 14 residues. V lost 5 bases and J lost 6, with 14 bases in between. CDR1 and CDR2 (germline): LNHDA, SQIVND (reference sequence). The CDR3 DNA is TGTGCCAGTAGTCTCCAGGGAACAGGCAATGAGCAGTTCTTC. It codes for CASSLQGTGNEQFF.